This TCR beta chain was found in a study of blood T cell repertoires in COVID-19. Study-level background: The United States, Italy and Spain supplied acute and convalescent COVID-19 samples.

The CDR3 runs to 12 residues. V shed 8 bases and J shed 3 bases, with 11 bases lying between them. Germline loops: CDR1 MDHEN, CDR2 SYDVKM. The study assigned cohorts using participant-reported clinical history. Original data processing: The authors estimated nucleated cell counts from reference gene primer amplification. Sequenced by immunoSEQ multiplex PCR; TCRdb stores in-frame clones only, minus some. The DNA was the basis for D and trimming; V, J and clone size are from that table. Among more than 250,000 clones listed, approximately 92% were seen once. The receptor's source is a woman aged 25 to 39 who had recovered from COVID-19. Sequencing was performed on PBMCs or T cells enriched from blood (not recorded which). V is TRBV28 and J is TRBJ2-7; D remains unclear. The CDR3 nucleotides read TGTGCCAGCGGTGGCGGAATCTACGAGCAGTACTTC. Translating gives CASGGGIYEQYF.